In this sample, the clone carrying this T cell receptor beta chain turned up once. These data belong to a study of blood T cell repertoires in COVID-19. Study-wide background: Italy, Spain and the United States were the sources of the convalescent and acute COVID-19 samples.

CDR3 length: 16 amino acids. Germline-derived CDR1 and CDR2 are LGHDT and YNNKEL (reference sequence). V was pared by 4 bases and J by 5 bases, with 9 bases of the junction left unmatched. TCRdb's copy holds only in-frame clones and misses some; the assay was immunoSEQ multiplex PCR. The sample contains 200,000 to 250,000 clones, about 83% of which appear only once. This receptor was obtained from a woman in her forties or fifties with acute or convalescent COVID-19. The chain uses TRBV3-1 (or the pseudogene TRBV3-2) and TRBJ2-5; 11 bases match TRBD2. Source material: peripheral blood. The CDR3 DNA reads TGTGCCAGCAGCCTCACAGGGACTAGCGGTGGGGAGACCCAGTACTTC. This gives the protein CASSLTGTSGGETQYF.